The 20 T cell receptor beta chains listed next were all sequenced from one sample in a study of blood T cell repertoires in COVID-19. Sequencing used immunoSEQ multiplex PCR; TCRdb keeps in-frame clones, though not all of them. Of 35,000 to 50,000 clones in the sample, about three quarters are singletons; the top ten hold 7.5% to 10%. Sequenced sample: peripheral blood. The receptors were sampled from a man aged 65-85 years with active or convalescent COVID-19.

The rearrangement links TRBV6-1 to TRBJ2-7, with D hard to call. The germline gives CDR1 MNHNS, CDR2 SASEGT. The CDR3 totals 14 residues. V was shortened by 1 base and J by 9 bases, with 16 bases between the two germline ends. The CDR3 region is CASSEGPLAGWQYF. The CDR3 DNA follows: TGTGCCAGCAGTGAAGGGCCCCTGGCAGGTTGGCAGTACTTC.

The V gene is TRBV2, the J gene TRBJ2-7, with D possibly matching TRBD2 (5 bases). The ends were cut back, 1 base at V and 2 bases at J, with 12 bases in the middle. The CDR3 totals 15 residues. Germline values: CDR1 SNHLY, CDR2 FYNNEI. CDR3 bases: TGTGCCAGCAGTGAAGTGGTTAGCGTAGCCTACGAGCAGTACTTC. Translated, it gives CASSEVVSVAYEQYF. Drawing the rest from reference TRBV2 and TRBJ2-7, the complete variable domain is EPEVTQTPSHQVTQMGQEVILRCVPISNHLYFYWYRQILGQKVEFLVSFYNNEISEKSEIFDDQFSVERPDGSNFTLKIRSTKLEDSAMYFCASSEVVSVAYEQYFGPGTRLTVT.

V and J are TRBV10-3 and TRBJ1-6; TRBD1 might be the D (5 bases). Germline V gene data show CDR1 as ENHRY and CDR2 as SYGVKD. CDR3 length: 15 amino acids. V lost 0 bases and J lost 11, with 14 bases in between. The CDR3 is CAISESVTSRAPLHF. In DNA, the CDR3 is TGTGCCATCAGTGAGTCTGTCACTAGCAGGGCACCCCTCCACTTT.

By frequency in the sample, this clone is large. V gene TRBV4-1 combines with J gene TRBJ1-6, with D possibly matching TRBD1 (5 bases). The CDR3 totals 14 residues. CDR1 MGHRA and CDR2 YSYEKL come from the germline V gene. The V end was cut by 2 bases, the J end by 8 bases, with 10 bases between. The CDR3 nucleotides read TGCGCCAGCAGCCAAAACCCGACAGATTCACCCCTCCACTTT. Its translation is CASSQNPTDSPLHF.

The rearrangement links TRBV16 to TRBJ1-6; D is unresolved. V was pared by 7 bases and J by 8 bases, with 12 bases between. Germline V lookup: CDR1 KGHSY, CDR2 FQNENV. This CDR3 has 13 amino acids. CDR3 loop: CASTPESDSPLHF. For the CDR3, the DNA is TGTGCCAGCACCCCCGAGTCCGATTCACCCCTCCACTTT. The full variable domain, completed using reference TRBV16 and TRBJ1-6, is GEEVAQTPKHLVRGEGQKAKLYCAPIKGHSYVFWYQQVLKNEFKFLISFQNENVFDETGMPKERFSAKCLPNSPCSLEIQATKLEDSAVYFCASTPESDSPLHFGNGTRLTVT.

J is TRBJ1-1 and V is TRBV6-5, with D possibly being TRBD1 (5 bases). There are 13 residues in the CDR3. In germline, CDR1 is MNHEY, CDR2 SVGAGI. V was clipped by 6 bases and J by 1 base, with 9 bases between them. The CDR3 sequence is CASRDGQNTEAFF. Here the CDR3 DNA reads TGTGCCAGCAGGGACGGACAGAACACTGAAGCTTTCTTT.

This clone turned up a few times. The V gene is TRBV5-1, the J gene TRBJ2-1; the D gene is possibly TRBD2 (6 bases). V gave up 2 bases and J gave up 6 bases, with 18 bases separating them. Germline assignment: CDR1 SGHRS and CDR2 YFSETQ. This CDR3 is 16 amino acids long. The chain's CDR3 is CASSLVGGQGGNEQFF. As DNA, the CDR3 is TGCGCCAGCAGCTTAGTCGGGGGTCAAGGTGGCAATGAGCAGTTCTTC.

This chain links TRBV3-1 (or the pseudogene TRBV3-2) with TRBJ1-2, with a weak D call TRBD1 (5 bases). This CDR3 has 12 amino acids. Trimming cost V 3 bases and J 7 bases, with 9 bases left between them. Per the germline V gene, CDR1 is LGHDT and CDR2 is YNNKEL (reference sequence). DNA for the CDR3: TGTGCCAGCAGCCACAGGGAAGGTGGCTACACCTTC. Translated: CASSHREGGYTF.

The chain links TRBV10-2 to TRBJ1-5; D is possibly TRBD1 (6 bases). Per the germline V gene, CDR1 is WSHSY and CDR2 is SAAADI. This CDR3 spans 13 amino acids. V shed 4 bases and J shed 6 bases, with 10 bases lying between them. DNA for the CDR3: TGCGCCAGCAGTGTAGAAGGGGGTCAGCCCCAGCATTTT. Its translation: CASSVEGGQPQHF.

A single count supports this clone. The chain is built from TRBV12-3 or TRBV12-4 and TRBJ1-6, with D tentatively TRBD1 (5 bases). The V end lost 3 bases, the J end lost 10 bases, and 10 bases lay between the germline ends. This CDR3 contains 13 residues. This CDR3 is CASSLFGGSPLHF. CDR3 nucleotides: TGTGCCAGCAGTTTGTTCGGGGGATCACCCCTCCACTTT.

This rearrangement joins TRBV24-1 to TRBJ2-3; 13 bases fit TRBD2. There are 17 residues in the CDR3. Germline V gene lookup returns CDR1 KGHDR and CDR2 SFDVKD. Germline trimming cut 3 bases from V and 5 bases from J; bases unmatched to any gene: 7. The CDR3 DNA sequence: TGTGCCACCAGTGATCGTACTAGCGGGGGGGCCAAAGATACGCAGTATTTT. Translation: CATSDRTSGGAKDTQYF.

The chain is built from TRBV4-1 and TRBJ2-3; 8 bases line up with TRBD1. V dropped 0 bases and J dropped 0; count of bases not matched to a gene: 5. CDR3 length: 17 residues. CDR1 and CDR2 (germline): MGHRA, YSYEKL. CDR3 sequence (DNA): TGCGCCAGCAGCCAAGAGTGGACAGGGACTAGCACAGATACGCAGTATTTT. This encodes CASSQEWTGTSTDTQYF.

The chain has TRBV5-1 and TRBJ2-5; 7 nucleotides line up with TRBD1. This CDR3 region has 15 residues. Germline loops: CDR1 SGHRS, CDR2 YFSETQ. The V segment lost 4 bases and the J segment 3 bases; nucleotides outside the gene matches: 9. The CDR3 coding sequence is TGCGCCAGCAGCCCACTACCGGGACAGAAAGAGACCCAGTACTTC. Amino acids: CASSPLPGQKETQYF.

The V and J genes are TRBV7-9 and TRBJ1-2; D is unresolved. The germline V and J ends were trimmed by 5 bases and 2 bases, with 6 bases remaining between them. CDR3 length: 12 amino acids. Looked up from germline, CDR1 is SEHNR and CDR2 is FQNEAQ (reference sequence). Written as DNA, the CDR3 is TGTGCCAGCAGCCTATCAAACTATGGCTACACCTTC. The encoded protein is CASSLSNYGYTF.

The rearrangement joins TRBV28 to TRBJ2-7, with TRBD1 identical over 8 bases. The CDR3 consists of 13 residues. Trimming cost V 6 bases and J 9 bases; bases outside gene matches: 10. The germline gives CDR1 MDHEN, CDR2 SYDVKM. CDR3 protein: CASSLDRGRWQYF. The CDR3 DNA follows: TGTGCCAGCAGCCTCGACAGGGGACGGTGGCAGTACTTC.

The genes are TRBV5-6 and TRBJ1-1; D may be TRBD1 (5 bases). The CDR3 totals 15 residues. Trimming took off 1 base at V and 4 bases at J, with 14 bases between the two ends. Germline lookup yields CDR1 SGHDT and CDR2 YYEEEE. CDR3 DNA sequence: TGTGCCAGCAGCTTGCTCGCCAGAGACAGCACTGAAGCTTTCTTT. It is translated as CASSLLARDSTEAFF.

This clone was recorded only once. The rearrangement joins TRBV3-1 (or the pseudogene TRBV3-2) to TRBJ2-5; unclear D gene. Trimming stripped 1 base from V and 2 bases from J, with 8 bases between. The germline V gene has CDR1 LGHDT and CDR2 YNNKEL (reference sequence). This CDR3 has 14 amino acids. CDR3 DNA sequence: TGTGCCAGCAGCCAAGTGGCGGTTCAAGAGACCCAGTACTTC. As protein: CASSQVAVQETQYF.

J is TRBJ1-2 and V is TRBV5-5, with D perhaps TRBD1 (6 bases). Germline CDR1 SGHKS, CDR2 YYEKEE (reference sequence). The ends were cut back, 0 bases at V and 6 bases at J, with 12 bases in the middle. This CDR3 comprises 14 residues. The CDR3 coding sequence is TGTGCCAGCAGCTTGGAAGGGGGTGGGCATGGCTACACCTTC. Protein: CASSLEGGGHGYTF.

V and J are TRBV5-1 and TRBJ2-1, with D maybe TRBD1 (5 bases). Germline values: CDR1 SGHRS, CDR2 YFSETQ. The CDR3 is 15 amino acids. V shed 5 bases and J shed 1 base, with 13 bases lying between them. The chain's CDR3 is CASSQGTGSYNEQFF. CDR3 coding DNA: TGCGCCAGCAGTCAGGGTACTGGGTCCTACAATGAGCAGTTCTTC.

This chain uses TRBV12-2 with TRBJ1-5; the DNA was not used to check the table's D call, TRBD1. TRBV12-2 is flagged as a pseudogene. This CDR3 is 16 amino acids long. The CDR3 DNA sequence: TGTGCAAGTCGCCCGGCAGGGGAAAGTGTCAATCAGCCCCAGCATTTT. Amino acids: CASRPAGESVNQPQHF.